Listed below are T cell receptor beta chains from one sample, sequenced in a study of blood T cells in healthy people across ages. TCRdb redid the calling of the 5' RACE reads with MiXCR, one entry per CDR3 protein. This sample has fewer than 1,200,000 distinct CDR3 sequences, with 25% found just once. Separately, the same data were catalogued under a study of T cells of mothers and their children.

The sequenced sample was blood. These receptor sequences come from a girl between 2 and 10 years old in good health. Both conserved end residues are part of each CDR3. The D gene is left open where the match is weak. Some rows have no size entry. The others give once, few or many, or a class for an expanded clone.

j_gene,d_gene,abundance,len,v_gene,CDR3aa,CDR3nt
TRBJ2-3,TRBD2,-,13,TRBV15,CATRLAGEDTQYF,TGTGCCACGAGACTAGCGGGGGAAGATACGCAGTATTTT
TRBJ1-2,-,-,16,TRBV13,CASSLEVGDHLYGYTF,TGTGCCAGCAGCTTAGAGGTCGGGGATCACCTCTATGGCTACACCTTC
TRBJ2-1,TRBD2,-,16,TRBV20-1,CSARGVGEGIYNEQFF,TGCAGTGCTAGAGGGGTGGGGGAGGGAATCTACAATGAGCAGTTCTTC
TRBJ2-7,TRBD2,-,16,TRBV6-6,CASSYNRISGNYEQYF,TGTGCCAGCAGTTATAATCGGATTAGCGGGAACTACGAGCAGTACTTC
TRBJ2-7,-,few,15,TRBV28,CASSLRPLGTYEQYF,TGTGCCAGCAGTTTACGGCCACTGGGGACCTACGAGCAGTACTTC
TRBJ2-7,TRBD2,-,13,TRBV4-1,CASSQGEGREQYF,TGCGCCAGCAGCCAGGGGGAGGGGCGCGAGCAGTACTTC
TRBJ1-1,-,many,13,TRBV7-2,CASSPGLNTEAFF,TGTGCCAGCAGCCCAGGGCTTAACACTGAAGCTTTCTTT
TRBJ1-1,-,-,16,TRBV27,CASSLSIAWLNTEAFF,TGTGCCAGCAGTTTATCCATAGCCTGGTTGAACACTGAAGCTTTCTTT
TRBJ2-1,-,few,14,TRBV28,CASSLTSTYNEQFF,TGTGCCAGCAGTTTAACTAGCACCTACAATGAGCAGTTCTTC
TRBJ1-2,TRBD1,few,13,TRBV29-1,CSVAGGLNYGYTF,TGCAGCGTTGCAGGGGGTCTAAACTATGGCTACACCTTC
TRBJ1-2,TRBD1,few,16,TRBV5-1,CASSPVTGRGDYGYTF,TGCGCCAGCAGCCCCGTGACAGGGCGGGGGGACTATGGCTACACCTTC
TRBJ1-2,-,few,14,TRBV12-3/TRBV12-4,CASSFNDPVYGYTF,TGTGCCAGCAGTTTTAATGACCCTGTTTATGGCTACACCTTC
TRBJ2-1,-,-,15,TRBV6-6,CASSYQTGPYDEQFF,TGTGCCAGCAGTTACCAGACCGGGCCTTACGATGAGCAGTTCTTC
TRBJ2-7,-,-,15,TRBV7-2,CASSLELTNLGSQYF,TGTGCCAGCAGCTTAGAGTTGACCAACCTTGGGTCGCAGTACTTC
TRBJ2-7,-,-,14,TRBV27,CASSSGPGLGGQYF,TGTGCCAGCAGTTCGGGACCGGGGCTCGGGGGGCAGTACTTC
TRBJ1-2,-,-,13,TRBV7-8,CASSSRFFYGYTF,TGTGCCAGCAGCTCCAGATTTTTCTATGGCTACACCTTC
TRBJ2-7,-,few,14,TRBV15,CATSRVGSSYEQYF,TGTGCCACCAGCAGAGTCGGGTCGTCCTACGAGCAGTACTTC
TRBJ2-2,-,-,13,TRBV20-1,CSVRYGNTGELFF,TGCAGTGTCCGGTATGGGAACACCGGGGAGCTGTTTTTT